This T cell receptor beta chain is drawn from a study of multiple sclerosis patients with progressive multifocal leukoencephalopathy (dated by TCRdb to between 2017 and 2020). Background on the whole study: Peripheral T and B cells were examined in MS patients who developed PML (4 under natalizumab, 1 after alemtuzumab) and in treated patients who did not develop PML. Two patients on natalizumab who later developed PML were tracked over time from before therapy, through 6 and 12 months, up to PML onset. The study was designed to detect JC virus-specific or public T-cell expansions arising at the time of PML onset. Results the study describes overall, beyond this receptor: Although TRB clones above 0.5% frequency turned up only in PML patients, the clones expanded at PML onset were already present before and during natalizumab therapy. Because of the small, descriptive cohort, whether findings reflect JC virus infection or general immunocompromise remained unclear. Analysis was limited to peripheral blood, even though cerebrospinal fluid or brain lymphocytes might be more informative for natalizumab-associated PML. Lower normalized Shannon entropy suggested less diverse TRB repertoires in most PML patients, whereas the natalizumab-treated controls showed values near 1. At the time PML developed, no common TRBV or TRBJ gene usage or preferential TRBV-TRBJ pairings were detected.

Relative to germline, V is missing 3 bases and J is missing 6 bases, with 4 bases of the junction outside any gene match. The CDR3 runs 15 residues from the cysteine to the phenylalanine. Left in the record is the CDR3 DNA by itself, 45 bases read in frame from the first base. In the germline V gene, CDR1 corresponds to MGHRA and CDR2 to YSYEKL. Comments on this clone: The target of this receptor is not known. No base quality values were provided; no much bigger clone lies one nucleotide off.

The time point label for this specimen denotes: time of PML onset. The treatment or condition label on this specimen signifies: on natalizumab therapy at sampling. Diagnosis of PML relied on clinical and MRI findings, with confirmation coming from detection of JC virus DNA in cerebrospinal fluid. In the natalizumab-treated patients, PML developed after between roughly 15 and 60 months of natalizumab therapy. Interferon beta had previously been received by all listed patients, and all PML patients were female. At the time of PML onset, T3 blood samples were collected. Ficoll-Hypaque density gradient centrifugation was used to isolate peripheral blood mononuclear cells. TRB CDR3 regions were amplified from genomic DNA with the immunoSEQ two-step multiplex PCR at survey-level depth. Synthetic inline TR CDR3 controls covering all V-J pairings were spiked into each PCR to estimate template counts and remove amplification bias. Reads were processed so that amplification and sequencing bias were reduced, and quantification was performed against synthetic TR CDR3 analogs. The authors' pipeline ran thus. Raw data were processed in ImmunoSEQ Analyzer, removing out-of-frame sequences and CDR3s with stop codons, and genes were named by IMGT nomenclature. Normalized Shannon entropy, defined as 1 minus Pielou's evenness, was used to summarize repertoire diversity. Two TRB sequences were counted as identical only if the two sequences had the same V gene, J gene and CDR3. Public PML clonotypes were CDR3s shared by two or more PML-onset samples but absent earlier, in controls, and in public databases. Skylign with the observed count method was used to analyze CDR3 amino acid composition at each position. As stored in TCRdb, this immuneACCESS dataset retains in-frame rearrangements with V and J assigned. A fraction of the clones does not appear; measured against another copy, unresolved V genes explain less than half of the discrepancy, and the remainder lacks a known reason. V and J calls and clone size are those listed in that table; D and trimming were worked out from the DNA. For this sample the table gives 25,000 to 35,000 clones, of which roughly nine tenths were detected only once. In total, the top ten clones hold under 4% of the sample.

This receptor was taken from a human donor with progressive multifocal leukoencephalopathy. Sample: PBMCs, taken from a patient treated with natalizumab. In this chain, TRBV4-1 is recombined with TRBJ2-1; 11 nucleotides in the junction match TRBD2. The CDR3 region has the sequence CASSHHSGRANEQFF. DNA sequence: TGCGCCAGCAGCCACCATAGCGGGAGGGCCAATGAGCAGTTCTTC.